These 30 T cell receptor beta chains were all obtained from the same sample, sequenced in a study of control samples from healthy donors and cancer patients. Sequencing used immunoSEQ multiplex PCR; TCRdb keeps in-frame clones, though not all of them. The sample gives about 120,000 clones, 85% to 95% of which show up once; 0.5% to 0.7% is in the top ten. Sequencing was done on a sample of PBMCs. These receptors originate from an elderly man with head and neck cancer.

The chain recombines TRBV6-4 with TRBJ2-4; D ambiguous. CDR1 and CDR2 from the germline V gene are MRHNA and SNTAGT. The V end lost 6 bases, the J end lost 0 bases, and 9 bases lay between the germline ends. The CDR3 extends over 14 amino acids. As DNA, the CDR3 is TGTGCCAGCAGGGCCCAATTAGCCAAAAACATTCAGTACTTC. Translating it yields CASRAQLAKNIQYF.

The rearrangement joins TRBV2 to TRBJ1-2; the D is unclear. Germline CDR1 reads SNHLY; CDR2 reads FYNNEI. The CDR3 loop spans 14 amino acids. Between the trimmed V and J ends, which lost 3 bases and 4 bases, there was a span of 12 bases. This CDR3 is CASSERLGVYGYTF. Written as DNA, the CDR3 is TGTGCCAGCAGTGAGAGACTCGGGGTCTATGGCTACACCTTC.

The V and J genes are TRBV12-5 and TRBJ2-1; 8 positions match TRBD2. This CDR3 region has 17 residues. Germline loops: CDR1 LGHNT, CDR2 FRNRAP. Trimming took 7 bases from V and 9 from J; bases not matched to a gene: 20. CDR3 DNA sequence: TGTGCTAGTGCCCGAGAATCGACTAGCGTGTCGATGGGTGAGCAGTTCTTC. It yields the protein CASARESTSVSMGEQFF. The entire variable domain, with the rest obtained from reference TRBV12-5 and TRBJ2-1, is as follows: DARVTQTPRHKVTEMGQEVTMRCQPILGHNTVFWYRQTMMQGLELLAYFRNRAPLDDSGMPKDRFSAEMPDATLATLKIQPSEPRDSAVYFCASARESTSVSMGEQFFGPGTRLTVL.

V usage is TRBV4-1 and J usage is TRBJ1-5, with a possible D match to TRBD1 (6 bases). Per germline, CDR1 MGHRA and CDR2 YSYEKL. The V end lost 5 bases, the J end lost 3 bases, and 11 bases lay between the germline ends. The CDR3 runs to 14 residues. DNA for the CDR3: TGCGCCAGCAGCTCACAGGGTTACAATCAGCCCCAGCATTTT. Its translation: CASSSQGYNQPQHF.

This chain joins TRBV7-8 and TRBJ1-5; D uncertain. V lost 5 bases and J 0 bases, leaving 8 bases between the germline ends. The CDR3 has 14 amino acids. CDR1 is SGHVS, CDR2 FQNEAQ, per germline. The CDR3: CASSPMYSNQPQHF. The CDR3 coding sequence is TGTGCCAGCAGCCCAATGTATAGCAATCAGCCCCAGCATTTT.

The chain combines TRBV11-3 with TRBJ2-2; D tentatively reads TRBD1 or TRBD2 (5 bases each). Germline V gives CDR1 SGHNT, CDR2 YENEEA. V lost 1 base, J lost 5 bases, and 14 bases lay in between. The CDR3 covers 16 residues. The DNA of the CDR3 is TGTGCCAGCAGCTTAGCCGCCGGGACCGGGACCGGGGAGCTGTTTTTT. The encoded protein is CASSLAAGTGTGELFF. Full variable domain (outside the CDR3, taken from reference TRBV11-3 and TRBJ2-2): EAGVVQSPRYKIIEKKQPVAFWCNPISGHNTLYWYLQNLGQGPELLIRYENEEAVDDSQLPKDRFSAERLKGVDSTLKIQPAELGDSAVYLCASSLAAGTGTGELFFGEGSRLTVL.

The chain combines TRBV19 with TRBJ2-2, with D uncertain. This CDR3 is built from 14 residues. V dropped 1 base and J dropped 6 bases, with 9 bases sitting between them. Germline V gene data show CDR1 as LNHDA and CDR2 as SQIVND (reference sequence). The CDR3 is CASSIAGTAGELFF. CDR3 in DNA: TGTGCCAGTAGTATAGCGGGCACAGCCGGGGAGCTGTTTTTT.

The chain uses TRBV2 and TRBJ2-3; D unresolved. The V end was cut by 4 bases, the J end by 3 bases, with 11 bases between. CDR1 is SNHLY, CDR2 FYNNEI, per germline. CDR3 length: 14 amino acids. The CDR3: CASSGLMLTDTQYF. The CDR3 DNA follows: TGTGCCAGCAGTGGACTCATGTTAACAGATACGCAGTATTTT.

The chain couples TRBV27 to TRBJ2-1; 10 nucleotides line up with TRBD2. CDR1 and CDR2 (germline): MNHEY, SMNVEV (reference sequence). Trimming took 5 bases from V and 0 from J; bases not matched to a gene: 10. The CDR3 has 18 amino acids. For the CDR3, the DNA is TGTGCCAGCAGTCGATCCGGGACTAGCGCCTACTCCTACAATGAGCAGTTCTTC. Protein product: CASSRSGTSAYSYNEQFF.

V is TRBV5-1 and J is TRBJ2-3, with 15 bases matching TRBD2. The length of the CDR3 is 19 residues. Germline trimming cut 2 bases from V and 5 bases from J; bases unmatched to any gene: 12. In germline, CDR1 is SGHRS, CDR2 YFSETQ. The CDR3 region has the DNA TGCGCCAGCAGCTTATTGACGAGGACTAGCGGGGGGGCAAGAGATACGCAGTATTTT. Translated, it gives CASSLLTRTSGGARDTQYF.

This clone was counted once. The chain links TRBV18 to TRBJ2-5, with D unresolved. Germline-derived CDR1 and CDR2 are KGHSH and LQKENI. Trimming took off 1 base at V and 7 bases at J, with 10 bases between the two ends. This CDR3 region has 13 residues. The CDR3, as DNA: TGTGCCAGCTCACCACAAAGGGTGGTGACCCAGTACTTC. Translated, it gives CASSPQRVVTQYF.

V and J are TRBV6-5 and TRBJ2-3; D may be TRBD1 (6 bases). Trimming stripped 2 bases from V and 3 bases from J, with 12 bases between. The length of the CDR3 is 15 residues. Germline CDR1 MNHEY, CDR2 SVGAGI. CDR3 in DNA: TGTGCCAGCAGTTACGAGGGAAGGGGGACAGATACGCAGTATTTT. This encodes CASSYEGRGTDTQYF.

This chain connects TRBV18 to TRBJ1-1; maybe TRBD1 (5 bases). The CDR3 length is 11 residues. Trimming removed 3 bases at V and 8 bases at J, with 7 bases between. Per the germline V gene, CDR1 is KGHSH and CDR2 is LQKENI. CDR3 sequence (DNA): TGTGCCAGCTCACCTCGACAGGAAGCTTTCTTT. It translates to CASSPRQEAFF. Supplemented by reference TRBV18 and TRBJ1-1, the full variable domain reads NAGVMQNPRHLVRRRGQEARLRCSPMKGHSHVYWYRQLPEEGLKFMVYLQKENIIDESGMPKERFSAEFPKEGPSILRIQQVVRGDSAAYFCASSPRQEAFFGQGTRLTVV.

The CDR3 region has the DNA TGCGCCAGCAGCCAAGTGTATGGGGATACGCAGTATTTT. Encoded protein: CASSQVYGDTQYF. The V and J genes are TRBV5-1 and TRBJ2-3; D gene unclear. V was shortened by 4 bases and J by 6 bases, with 12 bases between the two germline ends. This CDR3 contains 13 residues. Germline V gene data show CDR1 as SGHRS and CDR2 as YFSETQ.

The chain combines TRBV2 with TRBJ1-1, with D possibly being TRBD1 (6 bases). V gave up 7 bases and J gave up 4 bases, with 13 bases separating them. This CDR3 contains 13 residues. Germline values: CDR1 SNHLY, CDR2 FYNNEI. The CDR3 reads CASTDRFGTEAFF. The CDR3 DNA reads TGTGCCAGCACCGACAGGTTTGGCACTGAAGCTTTCTTT.

The chain combines TRBV7-8 with TRBJ2-3, with D tentatively TRBD1 (6 bases). With 2 bases removed from V and 2 bases from J, the gap between germline ends came to 17 bases. Germline V gene data show CDR1 as SGHVS and CDR2 as FQNEAQ. The CDR3 extends over 17 amino acids. Here the CDR3 reads CASSLSSRTAYTDTQYF. The CDR3, as DNA: TGTGCCAGCAGCTTATCGTCTAGGACAGCATACACAGATACGCAGTATTTT.

J is TRBJ2-7 and V is TRBV3-1 (or the pseudogene TRBV3-2); D perhaps matches TRBD2 (5 bases). The ends were cut back, 6 bases at V and 7 bases at J, with 13 bases in the middle. This CDR3 comprises 12 residues. The germline V gene has CDR1 LGHDT and CDR2 YNNKEL (reference sequence). The CDR3 reads CASSRYGVEQYF. The CDR3 DNA is TGTGCCAGCAGTCGATACGGGGTTGAGCAGTACTTC.

The chain combines TRBV11-2 with TRBJ2-5; unclear D gene. Germline CDR1 SGHAT, CDR2 FQNNGV. This CDR3 is 12 amino acids long. V lost 3 bases to trimming and J lost 5 bases, with 7 bases between them. CDR3 sequence: CASSFPAETQYF. The CDR3 DNA reads TGTGCCAGCAGCTTTCCCGCGGAGACCCAGTACTTC.

This chain connects TRBV5-8 to TRBJ2-5; a possible D gene is TRBD2 (5 bases). The CDR3 totals 15 residues. CDR1 and CDR2 (germline): SGHTS, YDEGEE. Trimming took off 4 bases at V and 5 bases at J, with 18 bases between the two ends. The CDR3 sequence: CASSPLSGGRETQYF. The CDR3 coding sequence is TGTGCCAGCAGCCCCCTTAGTGGAGGACGGGAGACCCAGTACTTC.

V usage is TRBV3-1 (or the pseudogene TRBV3-2) and J usage is TRBJ2-2; no clear D gene. CDR1 and CDR2 (germline): LGHDT, YNNKEL (reference sequence). The CDR3 length is 12 residues. V was pared by 4 bases and J by 7 bases, with 7 bases between. Written as DNA, the CDR3 is TGTGCCAGCAGCCGGAAAGGCGGGGAGCTGTTTTTT. Its translation: CASSRKGGELFF.

The V gene is TRBV11-2, the J gene TRBJ2-7, with D maybe TRBD2 (6 bases). The CDR3 extends over 14 amino acids. Per germline, CDR1 SGHAT and CDR2 FQNNGV. The germline V and J ends were trimmed by 1 base and 3 bases, with 10 bases remaining between them. The DNA for the CDR3 is TGTGCCAGCAGCTTAGGGGCAGCGGGCTACGAGCAGTACTTC. This codes for CASSLGAAGYEQYF.

In nucleotides, the CDR3 is TGTGCCAGCAGCAACCGACAGGACGGCTCCTACGAGCAGTACTTC. It is translated as CASSNRQDGSYEQYF. The gene calls are TRBV21-1 and TRBJ2-7; the listed D gene, TRBD1, was not tested against the DNA. TRBV21-1 has pseudogene status. This CDR3 spans 15 amino acids.

The table lists this clone with many counts. V gene TRBV7-9 combines with J gene TRBJ2-3, with 11 bases lining up with TRBD2. Germline loops: CDR1 SEHNR, CDR2 FQNEAQ (reference sequence). The CDR3 length is 17 residues. V lost 5 bases, J lost 4 bases, and 11 bases stayed unmatched. The CDR3 sequence: CASSRRLSGRGSDTQYF. The CDR3 bases are TGTGCCAGCAGCCGACGCCTTAGCGGGAGGGGCTCAGATACGCAGTATTTT. Based on the CDR3 plus reference TRBV7-9 and TRBJ2-3, the full variable domain is DTGVSQNPRHKITKRGQNVTFRCDPISEHNRLYWYRQTLGQGPEFLTYFQNEAQLEKSRLLSDRFSAERPKGSFSTLEIQRTEQGDSAMYLCASSRRLSGRGSDTQYFGPGTRLTVL.

The chain links TRBV4-1 to TRBJ2-7; no clear D. There are 16 residues in the CDR3. Germline V gene sequence: CDR1 MGHRA, CDR2 YSYEKL. Trimming left V 0 bases short and J 0 bases short, with 12 bases between. The CDR3 region has the DNA TGCGCCAGCAGCCAAGATCCGAGAGGAAGCTCCTACGAGCAGTACTTC. Amino acid sequence: CASSQDPRGSSYEQYF.

The rearrangement joins TRBV5-1 to TRBJ1-2; 9 bases align to TRBD1. The length of the CDR3 is 14 residues. V was clipped by 4 bases and J by 6 bases; unmatched bases: 7. Germline loops: CDR1 SGHRS, CDR2 YFSETQ. In DNA form, the CDR3 reads TGCGCCAGCAGCGGTACAGGGGGCAGTGATGGCTACACCTTC. It codes for CASSGTGGSDGYTF.

The chain links TRBV6-6 to TRBJ2-1; the D gene is possibly TRBD2 (6 bases). Germline CDR1 is MNHNY and CDR2 is SVGAGI (reference sequence). V was cut by 5 bases and J by 2 bases, with 13 bases left in between. This CDR3 comprises 15 residues. CDR3 protein: CASSETSPTYNEQFF. CDR3 nucleotides: TGTGCCAGCAGTGAGACTAGTCCCACCTACAATGAGCAGTTCTTC.

The V and J genes are TRBV6-1 and TRBJ1-2; D perhaps matches TRBD1 (5 bases). Germline V CDR1 and CDR2: MNHNS, SASEGT. There are 12 residues in the CDR3. V was shortened by 3 bases and J by 5 bases, with 7 bases between the two germline ends. Here the CDR3 reads CASSDGTYGYTF. CDR3 sequence (DNA): TGTGCCAGCAGTGATGGGACTTATGGCTACACCTTC.

This chain links TRBV4-2 with TRBJ1-2, with D uncertain. CDR1 is LGHNA and CDR2 is YNFKEQ in the germline V gene. V dropped 0 bases and J dropped 1 base, with 9 bases sitting between them. The CDR3 is made up of 15 amino acids. CDR3 sequence (DNA): TGTGCCAGCAGCCAAGATCATTCGATTAACTATGGCTACACCTTC. Protein product: CASSQDHSINYGYTF.

This rearrangement joins TRBV6-1 to TRBJ1-3, with 9 bases that match TRBD1. The CDR3 has 20 amino acids. The trim removed 4 bases at V and 0 bases at J, leaving 16 bases unmatched. Germline values: CDR1 MNHNS, CDR2 SASEGT. The CDR3 is CASSARTGVLVRGSGNTIYF. The DNA for the CDR3 is TGTGCCAGCAGTGCAAGGACAGGGGTTCTCGTGAGGGGCTCTGGAAACACCATATATTTT.

The gene calls are TRBV5-6 and TRBJ1-6; D gene uncertain. Germline lookup yields CDR1 SGHDT and CDR2 YYEEEE. Trimming took off 7 bases at V and 3 bases at J, with 20 bases between the two ends. The CDR3 is 17 residues long. The CDR3 is CASRFPPDAYYNSPLHF. For the CDR3, the DNA is TGTGCCAGCCGATTCCCCCCTGATGCTTACTATAATTCACCCCTCCACTTT.